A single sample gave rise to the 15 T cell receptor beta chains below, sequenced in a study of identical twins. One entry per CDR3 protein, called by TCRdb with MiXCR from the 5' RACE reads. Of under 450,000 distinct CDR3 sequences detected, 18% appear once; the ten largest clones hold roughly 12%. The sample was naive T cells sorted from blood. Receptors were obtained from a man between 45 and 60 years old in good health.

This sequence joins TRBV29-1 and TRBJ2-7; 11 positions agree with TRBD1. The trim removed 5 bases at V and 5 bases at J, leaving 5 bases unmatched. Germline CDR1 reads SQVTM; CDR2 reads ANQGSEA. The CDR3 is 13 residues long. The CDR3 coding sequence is TGCAGCGTTAGGACAGGGGGCCTCCACGAGCAGTACTTC. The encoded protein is CSVRTGGLHEQYF.

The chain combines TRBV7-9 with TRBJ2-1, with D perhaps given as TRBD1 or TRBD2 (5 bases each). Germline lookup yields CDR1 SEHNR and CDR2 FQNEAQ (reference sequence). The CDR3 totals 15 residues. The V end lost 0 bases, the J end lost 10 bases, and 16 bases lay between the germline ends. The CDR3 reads CASSLASQGPGEQFF. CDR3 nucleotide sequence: TGTGCCAGCAGCTTAGCCTCCCAGGGACCCGGCGAGCAGTTCTTC.

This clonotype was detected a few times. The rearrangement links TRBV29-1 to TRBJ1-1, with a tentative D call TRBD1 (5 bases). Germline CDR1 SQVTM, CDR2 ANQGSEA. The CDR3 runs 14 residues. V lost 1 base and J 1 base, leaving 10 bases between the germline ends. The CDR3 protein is CSVEGRASNTEAFF. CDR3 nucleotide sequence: TGCAGCGTTGAAGGCAGGGCTTCGAACACTGAAGCTTTCTTT.

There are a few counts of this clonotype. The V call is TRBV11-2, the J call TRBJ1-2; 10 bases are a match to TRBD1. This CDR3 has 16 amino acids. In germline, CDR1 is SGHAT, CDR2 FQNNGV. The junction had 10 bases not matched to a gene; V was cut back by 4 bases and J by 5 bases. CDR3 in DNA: TGTGCCAGCAGCTCCTTCCTGGGACAGGGGACTTATGGCTACACCTTC. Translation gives CASSSFLGQGTYGYTF.

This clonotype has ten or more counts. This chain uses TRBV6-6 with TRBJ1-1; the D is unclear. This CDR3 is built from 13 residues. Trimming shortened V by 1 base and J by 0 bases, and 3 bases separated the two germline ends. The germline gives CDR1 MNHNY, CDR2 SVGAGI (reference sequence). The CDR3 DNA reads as TGTGCCAGCAGTTACTTGGTGAACACTGAAGCTTTCTTT. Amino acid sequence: CASSYLVNTEAFF.

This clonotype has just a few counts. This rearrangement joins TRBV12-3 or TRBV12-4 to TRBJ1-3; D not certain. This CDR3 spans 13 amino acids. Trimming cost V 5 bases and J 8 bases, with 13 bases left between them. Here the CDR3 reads CASSRPGADTIYF. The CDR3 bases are TGTGCCAGCAGTCGGCCAGGAGCAGACACCATATATTTT.

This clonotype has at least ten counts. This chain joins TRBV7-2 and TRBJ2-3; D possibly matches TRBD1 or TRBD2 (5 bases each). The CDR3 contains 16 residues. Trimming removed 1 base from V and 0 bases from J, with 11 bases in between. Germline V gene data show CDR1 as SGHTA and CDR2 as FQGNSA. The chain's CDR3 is CASSLGEGTSTDTQYF. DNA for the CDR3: TGTGCCAGCAGCTTAGGAGAGGGGACCAGCACAGATACGCAGTATTTT.

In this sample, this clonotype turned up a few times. The CDR3 is CASSQDGAGDNEKLFF. The CDR3 nucleotides read TGCGCCAGCAGCCAAGATGGGGCAGGGGATAATGAAAAACTGTTTTTT. The genes are TRBV4-3 and TRBJ1-4; a weak D match, TRBD1 (6 bases). The CDR3 runs 16 residues. Germline loops: CDR1 LGHNA, CDR2 YSLEER. The germline V and J ends were trimmed by 0 bases and 4 bases, with 12 bases remaining between them.

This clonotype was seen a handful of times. The CDR3 DNA reads as TGTGCCTGGAGTATCCCCGGCACCTCCTACGAGCAGTACTTC. Translated, it gives CAWSIPGTSYEQYF. The gene calls are TRBV30 and TRBJ2-7; D is unresolved. The germline gives CDR1 GTSNPN, CDR2 SVGIG (reference sequence). This CDR3 is built from 14 residues. Trimming cost V 2 bases and J 0 bases, with 11 bases left between them.

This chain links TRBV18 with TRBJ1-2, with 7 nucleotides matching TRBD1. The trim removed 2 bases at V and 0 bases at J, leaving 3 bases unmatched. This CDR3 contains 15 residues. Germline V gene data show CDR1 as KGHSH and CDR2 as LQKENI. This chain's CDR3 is CASSPRDSPNYGYTF. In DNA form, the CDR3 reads TGTGCCAGCTCACCAAGGGACAGTCCTAACTATGGCTACACCTTC.

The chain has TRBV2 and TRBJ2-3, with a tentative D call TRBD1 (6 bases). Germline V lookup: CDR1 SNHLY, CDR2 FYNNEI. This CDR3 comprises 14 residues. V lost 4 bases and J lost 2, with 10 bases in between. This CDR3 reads CASSAGQITDTQYF. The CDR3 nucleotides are TGTGCCAGCAGTGCTGGACAGATCACAGATACGCAGTATTTT. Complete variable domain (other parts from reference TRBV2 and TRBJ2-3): EPEVTQTPSHQVTQMGQEVILRCVPISNHLYFYWYRQILGQKVEFLVSFYNNEISEKSEIFDDQFSVERPDGSNFTLKIRSTKLEDSAMYFCASSAGQITDTQYFGPGTRLTVL.

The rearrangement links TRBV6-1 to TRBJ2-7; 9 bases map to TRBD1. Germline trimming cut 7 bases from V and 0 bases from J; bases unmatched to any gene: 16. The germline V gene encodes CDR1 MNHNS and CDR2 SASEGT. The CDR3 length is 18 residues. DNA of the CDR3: TGTGCCAGCAAGCTAGTTAGGGGTGGGACAGGGAGCTCCTACGAGCAGTACTTC. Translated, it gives CASKLVRGGTGSSYEQYF.

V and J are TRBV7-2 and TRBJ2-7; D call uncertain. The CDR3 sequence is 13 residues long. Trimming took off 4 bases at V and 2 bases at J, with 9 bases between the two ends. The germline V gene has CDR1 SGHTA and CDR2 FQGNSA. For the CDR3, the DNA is TGTGCCAGCAGCTCAACAATGCCCTACGAGCAGTACTTC. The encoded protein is CASSSTMPYEQYF.

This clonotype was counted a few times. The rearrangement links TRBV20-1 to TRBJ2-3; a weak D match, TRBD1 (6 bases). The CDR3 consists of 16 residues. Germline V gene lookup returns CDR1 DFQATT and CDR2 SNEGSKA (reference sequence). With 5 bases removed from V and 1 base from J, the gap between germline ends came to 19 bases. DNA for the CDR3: TGCAGTGCTGGTACTTGGACAGAAGTAGGCACAGATACGCAGTATTTT. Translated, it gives CSAGTWTEVGTDTQYF.

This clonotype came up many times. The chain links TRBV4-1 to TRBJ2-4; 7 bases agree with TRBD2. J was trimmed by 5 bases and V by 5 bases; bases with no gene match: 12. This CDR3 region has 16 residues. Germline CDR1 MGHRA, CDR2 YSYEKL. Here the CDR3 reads CASSKGRATGQNIQYF. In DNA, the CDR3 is TGCGCCAGCAGCAAAGGGAGGGCGACGGGCCAAAACATTCAGTACTTC.